These 5 T cell receptor beta chains came from one sample sequenced in a study of shared clonotypes between healthy human individuals. TCRdb's copy holds only in-frame clones and misses some; the assay was immunoSEQ multiplex PCR. The profile shows 1.5 million to 1.9 million clones, 95% to 99% of them singletons. The sequenced sample consisted of naive CD4+ T cells sorted from blood. The sample's subset: CD45RA+ positively selected. The source is a man younger than 45 in good health.

The chain combines TRBV9 with TRBJ2-5, with TRBD2 identical over 12 bases. CDR1 is SGDLS and CDR2 is YYNGEE in the germline V gene. The CDR3 sequence is 15 residues long. After removal of 4 bases from V and 5 bases from J, the junction contained 6 bases not matched to a gene. The CDR3 region has the DNA TGTGCCAGCAGCCTAGCGGGAGGGCCGCGGGAGACCCAGTACTTC. This sequence encodes CASSLAGGPRETQYF.

The V call is TRBV7-2, the J call TRBJ2-1, with D possibly TRBD2 on 6 matching bases. The V gene lost 6 bases and the J gene lost 6 bases, with 18 bases spanning the gap. Looked up from germline, CDR1 is SGHTA and CDR2 is FQGNSA. The CDR3 is 15 residues long. CDR3 sequence (DNA): TGTGCCAGCAGAAGGGCTCTTGGGGACTCCAATGAGCAGTTCTTC. Translating it yields CASRRALGDSNEQFF.

Details on this clone: Other DNA sequences in this sample translate to the same CDR3. V usage is TRBV9 and J usage is TRBJ2-1, with D hard to call. V lost 0 bases to trimming and J lost 6 bases, with 4 bases between them. The CDR3 is 12 residues long. Germline CDR1 reads SGDLS; CDR2 reads YYNGEE. CDR3 amino acids: CASSVGRNEQFF. The CDR3 DNA reads TGTGCCAGCAGCGTAGGGCGCAATGAGCAGTTCTTC.

V and J are TRBV30 and TRBJ2-7; maybe TRBD2 (5 bases). Germline loops: CDR1 GTSNPN, CDR2 SVGIG (reference sequence). The CDR3 sequence is 15 residues long. V was shortened by 0 bases and J by 1 base, with 13 bases between the two germline ends. CDR3 protein: CAWSVPAGRSYEQYF. DNA of the CDR3: TGTGCCTGGAGTGTACCGGCGGGTCGGTCCTACGAGCAGTACTTC.

V is TRBV28 and J is TRBJ2-7; no reliable D call. Germline V gene lookup returns CDR1 MDHEN and CDR2 SYDVKM. This CDR3 region has 14 residues. The germline V and J ends were trimmed by 1 base and 3 bases, with 10 bases remaining between them. The CDR3 nucleotides read TGTGCCAGCAGTTTATTTGAAGGGAACTACGAGCAGTACTTC. This codes for CASSLFEGNYEQYF.